One and the same sample provided the 9 T cell receptor beta chains below, sequenced in a study of OX40 agonist ivuxolimab in advanced cancers. Assay: immunoSEQ multiplex PCR; the TCRdb copy retains only in-frame clones and omits some. This table holds roughly 97,000 clones, about 86% found once. Sample: CD4+ or CD8+ T cells sorted from blood, taken in a trial of the OX40 agonist ivuxolimab. All receptors come from an adult with an advanced solid tumor such as melanoma, head and neck, liver or kidney cancer.

The chain combines TRBV4-2 with TRBJ2-7; 10 bases match TRBD2. V shed 0 bases, J shed 7 bases, and the junction held 12 bases outside the gene matches. Per germline, CDR1 LGHNA and CDR2 YNFKEQ. The CDR3 consists of 17 residues. The CDR3 is CASSQDEKTSGIREQYF. DNA of the CDR3: TGTGCCAGCAGCCAAGATGAAAAAACTAGCGGGATACGAGAGCAGTACTTC.

The chain recombines TRBV7-3 with TRBJ2-5; TRBD1 aligns across 10 bases. Germline loops: CDR1 SGHTA, CDR2 FQGTGA. J was trimmed by 5 bases and V by 5 bases; bases with no gene match: 11. The CDR3 is 16 amino acids. Here the CDR3 DNA reads TGTGCCAGCAGCCCGGGACAGGGGACTCTGGGGGAGACCCAGTACTTC. It yields the protein CASSPGQGTLGETQYF.

The J gene is TRBJ1-1, the V gene TRBV7-6, with TRBD1 matching 8 bases. From germline, CDR1 is SGHVS and CDR2 FNYEAQ. The CDR3 has 16 amino acids. The trim removed 1 base at V and 2 bases at J, leaving 6 bases unmatched. The CDR3 DNA is TGTGCCAGCAGCTTAGAACCGGGACAGGCAAACACTGAAGCTTTCTTT. This codes for CASSLEPGQANTEAFF.

The V call is TRBV5-4, the J call TRBJ1-1; 8 positions match TRBD1. This CDR3 comprises 16 residues. With 2 bases clipped from V and 0 bases from J, the junction kept 6 bases outside the gene matches. Germline assignment: CDR1 SGHNT and CDR2 YYREEE (reference sequence). CDR3 sequence reads: CASSLRTGHMNTEAFF. CDR3 bases: TGTGCCAGCAGCTTAAGGACAGGGCACATGAACACTGAAGCTTTCTTT.

This chain joins TRBV18 and TRBJ1-1, with 7 bases that match TRBD1. The V and J ends lost 6 bases and 2 bases, in that order; junction bases with no gene match: 9. CDR1 and CDR2 (germline): KGHSH, LQKENI. The CDR3 covers 15 residues. CDR3 coding DNA: TGTGCCAGCTCCGTGGGACAGTTACCTAACACTGAAGCTTTCTTT. This sequence encodes CASSVGQLPNTEAFF. Drawing the rest from reference TRBV18 and TRBJ1-1, the complete variable domain is NAGVMQNPRHLVRRRGQEARLRCSPMKGHSHVYWYRQLPEEGLKFMVYLQKENIIDESGMPKERFSAEFPKEGPSILRIQQVVRGDSAAYFCASSVGQLPNTEAFFGQGTRLTVV.

This chain joins TRBV4-2 and TRBJ2-1; TRBD2 matches at 7 bases. Germline trimming cut 0 bases from V and 6 bases from J; bases unmatched to any gene: 5. Per the germline V gene, CDR1 is LGHNA and CDR2 is YNFKEQ. The CDR3 sequence is 15 residues long. The CDR3, as DNA: TGTGCCAGCAGCCAAGATATAGCGGGCGGCAATGAGCAGTTCTTC. Protein: CASSQDIAGGNEQFF.

The gene calls are TRBV6-5 and TRBJ2-2; 7 bases agree with TRBD1. The CDR3 totals 16 residues. CDR1 MNHEY and CDR2 SVGAGI come from the germline V gene. Trimming removed 2 bases from V and 4 bases from J; junction bases left unmatched: 7. The CDR3 protein is CASSYHRGWRTGELFF. CDR3 coding DNA: TGTGCCAGCAGTTACCACAGGGGCTGGCGCACCGGGGAGCTGTTTTTT.

The rearrangement links TRBV6-5 to TRBJ2-7; a weak D match, TRBD1 (5 bases). V shed 6 bases and J shed 0 bases, with 9 bases lying between them. Germline V CDR1 and CDR2: MNHEY, SVGAGI. This CDR3 is built from 13 residues. CDR3: CASRPTVSYEQYF. CDR3 DNA sequence: TGTGCCAGCAGACCGACAGTCTCCTACGAGCAGTACTTC.

The chain couples TRBV7-9 to TRBJ1-1; 10 bases fit TRBD1. Germline CDR1 SEHNR, CDR2 FQNEAQ (reference sequence). Germline trimming cut 9 bases from V and 6 bases from J; bases unmatched to any gene: 10. CDR3 length: 14 residues. The chain's CDR3 is CASHGTGVWAEAFF. As DNA, the CDR3 is TGTGCCAGTCACGGGACAGGGGTATGGGCTGAAGCTTTCTTT.